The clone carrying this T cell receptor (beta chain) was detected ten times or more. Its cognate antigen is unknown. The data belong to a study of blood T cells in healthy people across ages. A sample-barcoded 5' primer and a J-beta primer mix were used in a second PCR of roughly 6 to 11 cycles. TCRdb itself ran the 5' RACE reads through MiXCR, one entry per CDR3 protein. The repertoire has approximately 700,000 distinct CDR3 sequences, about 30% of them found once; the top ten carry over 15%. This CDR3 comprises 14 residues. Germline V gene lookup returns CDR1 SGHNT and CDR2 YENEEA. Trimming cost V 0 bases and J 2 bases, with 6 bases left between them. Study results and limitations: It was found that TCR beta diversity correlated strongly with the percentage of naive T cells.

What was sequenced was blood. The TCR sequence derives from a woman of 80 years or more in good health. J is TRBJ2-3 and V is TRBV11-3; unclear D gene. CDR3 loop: CASSLDSHTDTQYF. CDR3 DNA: TGTGCCAGCAGCTTAGACTCCCACACAGATACGCAGTATTTT.